The clone carrying this T cell receptor beta chain has a handful of counts. Its matching antigen is unknown. TCRdb passed the 5' RACE reads through MiXCR, listing each CDR3 protein once. The sample consists of 500,000 to 650,000 distinct CDR3 sequences, under 8.5% of them appearing once. The CDR3 is made up of 14 amino acids. Trimming took off 2 bases at V and 12 bases at J, with 14 bases between the two ends. CDR1 and CDR2 from the germline V gene are MGHRA and YSYEKL. The data were taken from a study of identical twins. The study's findings and limits: Invariant cells of the MAIT and iNKT types might have partly distorted the zero-insertion analyses. Beta clonotypes that were abundant in cord blood contained fewer insertions, a pattern absent from memory repertoires.

This same sample was also part of a study on yellow fever vaccine responses in identical twins.

The clonotype originates from a woman under 30 in good health. Sequences were obtained from PBMCs. The chain uses TRBV4-1 and TRBJ1-6, with D maybe TRBD1 (6 bases). CDR3 DNA: TGCGCCAGCAGCCAAAGCCGGGGGCCCCAACCCCTCCACTTT. The encoded protein is CASSQSRGPQPLHF.